The sequence of this T cell receptor (beta chain) was determined in a study of CD4 T cells in relation to SARS-CoV-2 and coronaviruses. This clone was found a few times. Germline V lookup: CDR1 MRHNA, CDR2 SNTAGT. V shed 4 bases and J shed 1 base, with 7 bases lying between them. This CDR3 has 13 residues. Data came from immunoSEQ multiplex PCR; TCRdb stores just in-frame clones and leaves some out. Seen here are approximately 70,000 clones, over 85% observed once, and the top ten hold around 0.23%. Unexposed donor CD4+ T cells date from about 2011-2018, before the COVID-19 pandemic. This rearrangement joins TRBV6-4 to TRBJ1-1, with a possible D match to TRBD1 (5 bases). This TCR was sampled from a human donor in good health. The sample comprised naive CD4+ T cells from PBMCs. Sample subset: naive CD4+ T cells isolated by negative enrichment. CDR3 amino acids: CASSADRNTEAFF. CDR3 coding DNA: TGTGCCAGCAGTGCCGACAGGAACACTGAAGCTTTCTTT.